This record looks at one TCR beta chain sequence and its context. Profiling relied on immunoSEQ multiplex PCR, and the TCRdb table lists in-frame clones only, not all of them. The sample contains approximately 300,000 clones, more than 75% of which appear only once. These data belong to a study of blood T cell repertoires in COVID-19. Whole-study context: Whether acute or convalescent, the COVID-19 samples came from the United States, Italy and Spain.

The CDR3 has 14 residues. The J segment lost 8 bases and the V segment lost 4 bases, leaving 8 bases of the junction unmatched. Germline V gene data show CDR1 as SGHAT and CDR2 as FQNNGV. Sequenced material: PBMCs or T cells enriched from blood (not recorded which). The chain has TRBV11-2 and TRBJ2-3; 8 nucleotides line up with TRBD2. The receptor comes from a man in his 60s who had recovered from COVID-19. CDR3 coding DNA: TGTGCCAGCAGCTCGGTGAAGCGGGAGCCTACGCAGTATTTT. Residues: CASSSVKREPTQYF.